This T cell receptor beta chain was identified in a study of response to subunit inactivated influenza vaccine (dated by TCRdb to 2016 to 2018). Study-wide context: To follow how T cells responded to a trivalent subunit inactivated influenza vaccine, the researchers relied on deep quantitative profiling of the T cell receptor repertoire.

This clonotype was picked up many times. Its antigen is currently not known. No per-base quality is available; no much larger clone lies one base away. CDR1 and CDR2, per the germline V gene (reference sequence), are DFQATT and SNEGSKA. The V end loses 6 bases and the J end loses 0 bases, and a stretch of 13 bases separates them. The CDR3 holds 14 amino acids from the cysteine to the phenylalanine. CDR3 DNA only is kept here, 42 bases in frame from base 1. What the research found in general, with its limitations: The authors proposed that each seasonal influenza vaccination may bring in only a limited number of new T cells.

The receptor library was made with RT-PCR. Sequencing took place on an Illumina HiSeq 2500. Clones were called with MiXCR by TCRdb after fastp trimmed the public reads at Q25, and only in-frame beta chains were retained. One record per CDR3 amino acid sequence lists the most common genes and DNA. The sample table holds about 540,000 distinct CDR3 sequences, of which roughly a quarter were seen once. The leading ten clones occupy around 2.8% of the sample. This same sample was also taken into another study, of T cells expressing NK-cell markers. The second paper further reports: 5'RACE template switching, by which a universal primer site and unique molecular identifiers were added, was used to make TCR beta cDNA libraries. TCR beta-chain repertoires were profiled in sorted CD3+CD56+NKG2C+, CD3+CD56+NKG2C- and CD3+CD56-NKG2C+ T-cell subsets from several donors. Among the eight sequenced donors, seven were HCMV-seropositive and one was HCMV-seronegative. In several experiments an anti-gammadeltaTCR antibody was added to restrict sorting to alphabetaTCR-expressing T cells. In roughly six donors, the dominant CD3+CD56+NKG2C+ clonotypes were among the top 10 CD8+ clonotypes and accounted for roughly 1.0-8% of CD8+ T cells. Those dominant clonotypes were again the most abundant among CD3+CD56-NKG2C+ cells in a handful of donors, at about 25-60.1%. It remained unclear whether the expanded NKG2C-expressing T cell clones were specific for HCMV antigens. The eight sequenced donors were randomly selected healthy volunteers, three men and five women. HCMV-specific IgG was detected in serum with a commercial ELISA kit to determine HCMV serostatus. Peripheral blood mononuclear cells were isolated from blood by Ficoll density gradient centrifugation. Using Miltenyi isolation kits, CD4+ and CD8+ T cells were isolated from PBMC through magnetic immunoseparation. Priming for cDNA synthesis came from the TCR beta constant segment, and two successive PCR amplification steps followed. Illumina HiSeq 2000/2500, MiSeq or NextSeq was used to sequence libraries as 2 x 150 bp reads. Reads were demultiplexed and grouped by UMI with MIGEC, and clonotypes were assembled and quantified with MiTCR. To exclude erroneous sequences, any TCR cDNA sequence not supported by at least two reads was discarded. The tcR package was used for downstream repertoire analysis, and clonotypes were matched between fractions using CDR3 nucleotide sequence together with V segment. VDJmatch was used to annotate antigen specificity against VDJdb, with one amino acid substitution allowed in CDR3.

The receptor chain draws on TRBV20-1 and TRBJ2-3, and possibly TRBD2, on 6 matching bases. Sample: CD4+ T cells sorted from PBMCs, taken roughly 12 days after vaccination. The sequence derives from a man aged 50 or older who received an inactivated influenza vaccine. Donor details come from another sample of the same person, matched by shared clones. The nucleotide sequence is TGCAGTGCGGATCTGCGGGATAGCACAGATACGCAGTATTTT. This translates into CSADLRDSTDTQYF.